This is a list of T cell receptor beta chains from one sample in a study of human versus mouse CDR3 diversity and MHC coevolution. Produced via immunoSEQ multiplex PCR; TCRdb's table is partial and in-frame only. The sample records about 81,000 clones, around 93% being singletons. Sequenced material: naive CD4+ T cells from blood. Receptors originate from a person between 30 and 69 years old in good health. CDR3s include the opening cysteine and the closing phenylalanine or tryptophan. A D gene is named only where the DNA matches it firmly. Not every row has a clone size; where given, it reads once, few, many or a size class.

cdr3_length d_call j_call clone_size v_call cdr3_aa cdr3_nt
15 . TRBJ1-5 . TRBV18 CASSPVGAWDQPQHF TGTGCCAGCTCACCAGTCGGAGCTTGGGATCAGCCCCAGCATTTT
15 . TRBJ2-1 . TRBV9 CASSVGGMGENEQFF TGTGCCAGCAGCGTAGGAGGGATGGGCGAGAATGAGCAGTTCTTC
13 . TRBJ1-2 . TRBV16 CASSPSGVDGYTF TGTGCCAGCAGCCCCTCCGGGGTAGATGGCTACACCTTC
9 . TRBJ2-4 . TRBV6-4 CASTSRRPF TGTGCCAGCACCTCACGGCGGCCTTTC
15 . TRBJ1-4 . TRBV18 CASSPPGAKNEKLFF TGTGCCAGCTCACCACCGGGGGCGAAGAATGAAAAACTGTTTTTT
13 TRBD1 TRBJ1-1 . TRBV2 CASSDRGESEAFF TGTGCCAGCTCCGACAGGGGTGAGTCTGAAGCTTTCTTT
13 TRBD1 TRBJ2-7 . TRBV18 CASSPGTDYEQYF TGTGCCAGCTCACCCGGGACAGACTACGAGCAGTACTTC
16 . TRBJ1-3 . TRBV28 CASSLILGGSGNTIYF TGTGCCAGCAGTCTGATACTAGGGGGCTCTGGAAACACCATATATTTT
15 TRBD1 TRBJ1-1 . TRBV9 CASSVGGQGGTEAFF TGTGCCAGCAGCGTAGGAGGTCAGGGGGGCACTGAAGCTTTCTTT
16 TRBD2 TRBJ2-1 . TRBV7-9 CASSPTAGGLYNEQFF TGTGCCAGCAGCCCCACAGCGGGGGGGCTCTACAATGAGCAGTTCTTC
15 TRBD1 TRBJ1-3 few TRBV13 CASSPGTVSGNTIYF TGTGCCAGCAGCCCGGGGACAGTCTCTGGAAACACCATATATTTT
16 TRBD2 TRBJ2-5 . TRBV7-2 CASSLAGGGGQETQYF TGTGCCAGCAGCTTAGCTGGCGGGGGGGGCCAAGAGACCCAGTACTTC
16 TRBD1 TRBJ1-4 . TRBV5-1 CASSLATGATNEKLFF TGCGCCAGCAGCTTGGCTACAGGGGCGACTAATGAAAAACTGTTTTTT
15 TRBD1 TRBJ1-2 . TRBV5-4 CASSIDLQGARGYTF TGTGCCAGCAGCATCGACTTACAGGGGGCGCGCGGCTACACCTTC
14 TRBD1 TRBJ1-1 . TRBV18 CASSFKQGDTEAFF TGTGCCAGCTCATTTAAACAGGGGGACACTGAAGCTTTCTTT
17 TRBD1 TRBJ1-2 . TRBV19 CASRRPQGGQGGYGYTF TGTGCCAGTAGACGGCCTCAGGGGGGACAGGGCGGCTATGGCTACACCTTC
14 . TRBJ1-4 . TRBV19 CASSMGLQDEKLFF TGTGCCAGTAGTATGGGGCTGCAAGATGAAAAACTGTTTTTT
15 TRBD1 TRBJ1-5 . TRBV19 CASSADREGNQPQHF TGTGCCAGTAGTGCGGACAGGGAGGGGAATCAGCCCCAGCATTTT